Below are 5 T cell receptor beta chains sequenced from a single sample in a study of Tregs in tolerant kidney transplant recipients. This table comes from immunoSEQ multiplex PCR, and its TCRdb copy is limited to in-frame clones, with some not included. This sample's table reports over 45,000 clones. The specimen comprised CD4+ T cells from blood, sampled before the transplant. Source of these receptors: a human donor who received a combined kidney and bone marrow transplant.

In the case of this clone: Read sequence stops 3 residues before the CDR3 end, and the germline J gene provides the missing end. The chain has TRBV20-1 and TRBJ2-5; D perhaps matches TRBD2 (5 bases). Germline values: CDR1 DFQATT, CDR2 SNEGSKA (reference sequence). The V end was cut by 4 bases, the J end by 2 bases, with 14 bases between. This CDR3 has 14 residues. CDR3 loop: CSATGKRIQETQYF. The CDR3 DNA, read in part, is TGCAGTGCTACCGGGAAGCGGATACAAGAGACC.

As to this clone: The sequenced fragment ends 3 residues before the CDR3 boundary, so the rest is inferred from the germline J gene. The V call is TRBV10-3, the J call TRBJ1-6, with D tentatively TRBD1 (6 bases). The CDR3 has 13 residues. Per the germline V gene, CDR1 is ENHRY and CDR2 is SYGVKD. V was pared by 4 bases and J by 10 bases, with 11 bases between. The CDR3 loop reads CAISAGVESPLHF. The CDR3 DNA, read in part, is TGTGCCATCAGTGCAGGGGTCGAATCACCC.

Points on this clone: From the germline J gene comes the end of the CDR3, since the read stops 3 residues before it. V and J are TRBV5-1 and TRBJ2-5; weak D call: TRBD1 (5 bases). Trimming stripped 4 bases from V and 4 bases from J, with 11 bases between. The CDR3 runs 13 residues. Per the germline V gene, CDR1 is SGHRS and CDR2 is YFSETQ. CDR3 sequence reads: CASSARERETQYF. The sequenced part of the CDR3 DNA is TGCGCCAGCAGCGCCAGGGAACGAGAGACC.

Comments on this clone: Read coverage stops 3 residues before the CDR3 terminus; the germline J gene supplies the remainder. V and J are TRBV10-2 and TRBJ2-5, with a weak D call TRBD2 (5 bases). V lost 0 bases and J lost 6, with 8 bases in between. The CDR3 covers 13 residues. CDR1 is WSHSY and CDR2 is SAAADI in the germline V gene. CDR3 DNA (partial): TGCGCCAGCAGTGAGTCCGGGGTTAAGACC. This encodes CASSESGVKT. The whole CDR3 sequence is CASSESGVKTQYF.

About this clone itself: The read terminates 3 residues ahead of where the CDR3 ends, so the germline J gene completes it. The rearrangement joins TRBV30 to TRBJ2-3, with D possibly matching TRBD1 (6 bases). Germline CDR1 reads GTSNPN; CDR2 reads SVGIG (reference sequence). The CDR3 has 15 residues. Trimming stripped 1 base from V and 4 bases from J, with 15 bases between. The CDR3: CAWSAYSRGADTQYF. Partial CDR3 DNA: TGTGCCTGGAGTGCCTACTCCAGGGGAGCAGATACG.